What follows is one TCR beta chain and its context. Its specificity is unknown. Only in-frame clones appear in the TCRdb table, and some are missing; sequencing was by immunoSEQ multiplex PCR. The sample includes around 250,000 clones, around 85% of them seen just once. This sample stems from a study of Ad26.COV2.S vaccination and SARS-CoV-2 variants. Indicated treatment: roughly 18 received Ad26.COV2.S at low or high dose, single or two shots; 5 received placebo; per-sample allocation not given. Repertoires come from day 63 after the first vaccine or placebo injection. Germline CDR1 is SGHTA and CDR2 is FQGNSA. V dropped 2 bases and J dropped 5; count of bases not matched to a gene: 8. The CDR3 extends over 17 amino acids. Broader study findings: In vaccinated individuals, spike-specific CD8+ and CD4+ T cell responses reportedly displayed substantial breadth. For non-spike TCRs, breadth in vaccine recipients resembled that in placebo recipients. Among vaccine recipients, spike-specific TCR breadth exceeded that of placebo recipients.

V usage is TRBV7-2 and J usage is TRBJ2-3, with 12 nucleotides matching TRBD2. This sample comprised peripheral blood, obtained in a trial of Ad26.COV2.S vaccine versus placebo. This TCR derives from a person between 18 and 59 years old who received the Ad26.COV2.S COVID-19 vaccine or a placebo. DNA of the CDR3: TGTGCCAGCAGCTTAACCCCACCACTAGCGGGAGGAGATACGCAGTATTTT. This translates into CASSLTPPLAGGDTQYF.